The source of this T cell receptor beta chain is a study of cytomegalovirus exposure and HLA in healthy donors (dated by TCRdb to between 2016 and 2019). General notes on the study: An earlier analysis of several hundred of the donors reported about 300 Gb of sequence data and roughly 120 million unique TCR beta sequences obtained from about 180 million T cells. The study was designed to test whether signatures of past pathogen exposure could be identified by cataloging public T cell receptors. The study profiled the T cell repertoires of hundreds of subjects by immunosequencing and related them to cytomegalovirus serostatus. A separate validation cohort of more than 100 different subjects was used in addition to the roughly 670-subject first cohort. In an earlier analysis of roughly 580 of the donors, high-throughput TCR beta sequencing was used to judge whether each TCR beta V gene segment behaved as functional or pseudogenic. Rather than drawing on any new phenotypic data, the later analysis identified candidate immune exposures from TCR beta sequences and the way those sequences occurred across donors. An early release covering approximately 600 HLA-typed donors comprised 250 to 350 gigabases of sequencing data and 85 million or so unique TCR sequences. HLA typing included class I and class II loci at four-digit resolution. High-throughput TCR immunosequencing, statistical association of individual TCRs with disease status, and machine learning were combined to predict cytomegalovirus infection status. A later genetic analysis took genome-wide SNP genotypes for about 65% of the roughly 670 donors and used that subset as a discovery cohort. Donor age, sex, ethnicity and CMV serostatus were compiled alongside the repertoire data. Of the roughly 400 genotyped donors, roughly 85% fell in the genetic ancestry cluster associated with self-reported Caucasian donors. Because of strong linkage in the cohort, four to six DR-DQ haplotypes were treated as single units for association and clustering. Typing coverage varied by locus: roughly 629-640 donors for A, B, C, DRB1 and DQB1; roughly 510 for DQA1; over 600 for DPA1; some 470 for DPB1. All discovery cohort repertoires had been generated using a single sequencing platform. To study patterns of TCR occurrence, a later analysis re-analyzed previously published TCR beta repertoires from 650 to 750 donors and added high-resolution HLA genotyping. Among under 450 genotyped donors of the cohort, an average of about 240,000 unique TCR beta nucleotide sequences were sequenced per donor, around a sixth of them non-productive. What the research found in general, with its limitations: Roughly uniform sequencing depth across donors was assumed in presence/absence analyses, although this assumption may not hold. Across donors, most TCR sequences were observed very rarely, whereas some public TCRs were present in many individuals. In vitro tests confirmed that a few of the cytomegalovirus-associated TCR beta chains recognize cytomegalovirus antigens. A total of some 180 TCR beta chains were listed by the study as associated with cytomegalovirus. In a later analysis, the rate of TCR association differed among HLA loci, with DRB1 alleles having the most associated TCRs and HLA-C alleles having the fewest. Several of the top co-occurrence clusters appeared to be linked to parvovirus B19, influenza, CMV and Epstein-Barr virus, according to a later analysis. The earlier analysis of 450 to 700 of the donors excluded some 16 rarely observed V segments, including chromosome 9 orphons, because counts were too low. Compared with equally common non-associated chains, HLA-associated TCR beta chains in a later analysis were more clonally expanded and had lower generation probabilities. According to a later genetic analysis, donors in an Asian-associated ancestry cluster had fewer N-insertions in productive TCRs than the roughly 700-donor mean. CMV serostatus was the only immune exposure information available for the cohort. A cluster of highly shared sequence variants was judged likely to be a technical artifact of the sequencing pipeline. When HLA alleles, especially DR and DQ, strongly co-occurred, attributing TCR associations to individual alleles was difficult. In a later analysis, most CMV-associated TCR beta chains were found to appear HLA-restricted, with HLA associations seemingly driven largely by CMV exposure. A further reported finding was that TCR beta sequences accurately predicted the HLA-A and HLA-B alleles for most subjects in the first cohort. Cytomegalovirus status was reported to be diagnosed by the classifier with high specificity and sensitivity in both the original and validation cohorts. Specific HLA alleles were associated with about 17,000 TCR beta sequences at a false discovery rate of 0.05 in a later analysis. This cohort had only TCR beta chains sequenced, and the lack of alpha or paired-chain data limited which features could be detected. An earlier analysis of some 590 of the donors showed that most TCR beta V segments appeared in productive rearrangements either about 87% or about 30% of the time, which broadly matched IMGT annotations. A later genetic analysis associated a missense DCLRE1C variant with V-gene and J-gene trimming of TCR beta chains, and an independent cohort replicated the association. Because some donors lacked HLA typing at each locus, the association tests relied only on the typed subset. The authors suggested that the approach could potentially be extended to other disease states and immunological phenotypes. Correlated functional status among segregating V segments might be attributable to linkage disequilibrium, but an unknown experimental factor could not be ruled out.

The cohort comprised around 690 healthy bone marrow donors. At the time of sampling, all cohort members were nominally healthy, though unrecorded immune exposures were likely present. The donor was CMV seronegative and was included in the group of several hundred seronegative cohort members. A peripheral blood sample was collected from each donor, and TCR beta sequencing was performed on peripheral blood mononuclear cells. Genomic DNA was extracted from the blood cell samples with the Qiagen DNeasy Blood Extraction Kit. This clone appeared a single time. Its antigen is unknown. Base qualities are not provided; no much larger clone lies one nucleotide away. The library was produced with the immunoSEQ multiplex PCR assay. For the multiplex PCR, a mixture combining 60 forward primers for TCR Vbeta segments and 13 reverse primers for TCR Jbeta segments was used. The CDR3 region of rearranged TCR beta genes was amplified from genomic DNA with a multiplex PCR assay. The amplified TCR beta libraries were sequenced on the Illumina HiSeq System as 87-base-pair reads. Processing in the source paper ran as follows. A later analysis counted tens of millions of unique TCR beta chains across the 550 to 800 repertoires, and some 11 million of these chains were shared by at least two donors. To remove PCR and sequencing errors, raw reads were error-corrected and collapsed into unique sequences using a nearest-neighbor algorithm that merged closely related sequences. Alignment of CDR3 sequences to IMGT reference sequences was used to assign V, D and J gene segments. For a sequence to be retained, a match of at least six nucleotides was required to both a V gene segment and a J gene segment. A rearrangement was called productive if the CDR3 had no stop codons and remained in frame with V and J, and every other rearrangement was called non-productive. CDR3 was defined by IMGT convention, running from the second conserved V-encoded cysteine to the conserved J-encoded phenylalanine. The earlier analysis of about 610 of the donors excluded any sequence lacking an unambiguous match to a single V gene segment. In an earlier analysis of a few hundred of the donors, V segments were called functional above 56.7% productive rearrangements and were called segregating when the between-donor standard deviation exceeded 5%. A statistical classification framework was built for diagnosing cytomegalovirus status from the catalog of TCR beta chain sequences. V and J gene assignment, in a later analysis, came from comparing TCR nucleotide sequences with IMGT/GENE-DB human TR gene sequences. In a later analysis, CDR3 sequences and most-parsimonious VDJ recombination scenarios were assigned using the TCRdist pipeline. In a later analysis, each TCR beta chain was defined by its CDR3 amino acid sequence together with its V-gene family, and reads lacking a unique V-gene family were excluded. A later analysis removed roughly 590 highly shared, low-generation-probability nucleotide sequences to deal with suspected cross-contamination and a sequencing artifact. In a later analysis, a clonal expansion index was calculated for each public chain from normalized within-repertoire ranks of inferred template counts. Generation probabilities in a later analysis came from a VDJ recombination model fitted to out-of-frame rearrangements, and those results were checked against IGoR. In a later analysis, TCR-TCR, TCR-HLA and TCR-CMV co-occurrence was scored with hypergeometric tests, and a repertoire-size bias correction was applied to TCR pairs. False discovery rates were estimated in a later analysis by permuting HLA or CMV assignments 20 times. In a later analysis, co-occurring TCRs were grouped with DBSCAN, and TCRdist sequence similarity was added when clustering was performed within HLA-allele-positive subsets. Repertoires with fewer than 30,000 or more than 120,000 public chains were left out of co-occurrence clustering, as were several repertoires with anomalous nucleotide sharing. In its TCRdb copy, this immuneACCESS table keeps in-frame sequences only and misses some clones. Where compared with another copy, unresolved V genes explain less than half of these, and the others have no known cause. The V and J calls and clone size were taken over from that table, and D and trimming were inferred from the DNA. The table for this sample lists about 150,000 clones; roughly 79% of them were counted only once. The top ten clonotypes cover about 3% of the sample.

Specimen: PBMCs. This sequence was found in a man aged 18 to 30 in good health and CMV-seronegative.

At the DNA level, the sequence is TGTGCCAGCAGTGAATTGGGGGGGGGTTTCAATCAGCCCCAGCATTTT. It translates to CASSELGGGFNQPQHF. Here the chain combines TRBV2 and TRBJ1-5; tentative D gene TRBD1, with 5 bases matching. CDR3 length: 16 amino acids, cysteine to phenylalanine. Left in the record is the CDR3 DNA by itself, 48 bases read in frame from the first base. The germline ends are 14 bases apart after V is trimmed by 2 bases and J by 3 bases. The germline V gene yields SNHLY for CDR1 and FYNNEI for CDR2.